This TCR beta chain appears in the sequencing data of a study of blood T cells in healthy people across ages (dated by TCRdb to between 2015 and 2017). Regarding the complete study: In model experiments, roughly one uniquely barcoded TCR beta cDNA molecule per two T cells was captured by template switching. To track age-related changes in TCR beta repertoire diversity, the study relied on deep sequencing normalized with unique cDNA molecular identifiers. Donors were grouped into four age groups: young (average approximately 16 years), middle-aged (approximately 41), aged (around 60) and long-lived (approximately 75). To avoid experimental bias, donors of different ages were randomly spread across the sequencing lanes. Two additional independent replicas of 1 million unique cDNA reads from the same blood draw were analyzed for two donors (one aged 18 to 30 and one aged 80 or older).

From cysteine to phenylalanine, the CDR3 is 15 amino acids long. This entry keeps only the CDR3 DNA: 45 bases, framed from base 1. The germline V gene specifies LGHNA as CDR1 and YNFKEQ as CDR2. V gives up 1 base and J gives up 2 bases, and the segment between their germline ends measures 11 bases. Library preparation was by 5' RACE. The listed sequencing device is Illumina HiSeq 2500. The second PCR ran for about 6 to 12 cycles and used a J-beta primer mix along with a sample-barcoded 5' primer. A template-switch 5' adaptor carrying 12 random nucleotides introduced a unique molecular identifier onto each TCR beta cDNA molecule. Each sample yielded at least 3 million CDR3-containing paired-end reads. First-strand cDNA synthesis was performed from all RNA using the Mint cDNA synthesis kit, with priming by a TRBC-specific oligonucleotide. After uracil-DNA glycosylase treatment, a first 18-cycle PCR used universal primers M1SS and BC2_uni_R on all cDNA. The study's processing was this. Normalization of each sample was performed by random selection of 1 million high-quality reads, each carrying a distinct molecular identifier. Instead of being binned into consensus sequences, reads with shared molecular identifiers were discarded. CDR3 identification, clonotype clustering and error correction used MiTCR with a Q25 quality threshold and the strictest error-elimination algorithm. A nonparametric unseen species model using Euler transformation provided a lower-bound estimate of total TCR beta diversity. Through fastp at Q25 and MiXCR, TCRdb rebuilt clones from the public reads, retaining in-frame beta chains. Every entry covers one CDR3 protein and lists the most common genes and DNA from its rows. None of the V and J calls come from the authors' own analysis; TCRdb made them. The sample data list about 830,000 distinct CDR3 sequences, and about 62% of these were observed just once. The top ten clonotypes cover roughly a quarter of the sample.

The paper's findings and limits, for the study overall: As age increased, observed TCR beta diversity per million T cells dropped in a roughly linear way, and a significant reduction was already evident by age around 41. Estimates of total diversity from one million sequenced T cells were regarded as lower bounds and underestimates. Since profiling was done on bulk unsorted PBMCs, naive and antigen-experienced compartments could not be conclusively compared. Observed TCR beta diversity correlated strongly with the percentage of naive T cells measured by flow cytometry. Compared with the aged group, the long-lived group had more naive CD4+ T cells, fewer expanded clones and increased TCR diversity, suggesting age selection. The CMV infection status of donors was not known, potentially confounding age-related changes in expanded clonotypes.

The donors were roughly 40 Caucasian individuals from Russia, aged 6 to 90 years, who were systemically healthy. Each donor gave around 9 milliliters of peripheral blood, collected into EDTA-treated Vacutainer tubes. PBMCs were isolated by Ficoll-Paque density-gradient centrifugation, with at least 6 million obtained per sample. Total RNA was extracted from PBMCs with Trizol reagent, with at least 5 micrograms obtained per sample. Naive CD45RAhigh/CD27high T cell percentages were measured by flow cytometry on a PBMC aliquot from every donor. This clonotype was found a few times. It has no known antigen specificity. Base qualities are not recorded, but no much larger clone differs from it by a single base.

The sample taken for sequencing was blood. The source of this sequence is a man aged 30 to 45 in good health. Recombination joined TRBV4-2 with TRBJ1-2; the D gene identity is not certain. The CDR3 amino acid sequence is: CASSQAKGANYGYTF. The DNA sequence reads TGTGCCAGCAGCCAAGCTAAGGGCGCGAACTATGGCTACACCTTC.